The rows below give T cell receptor beta chains drawn from one sample of a study of T cells in Graves' hyperthyroidism and ophthalmopathy. TCRdb re-derived calls from the multiplex PCR reads in MiXCR, one entry per CDR3 protein. The sample includes approximately 640,000 distinct CDR3 sequences, roughly a sixth of them seen just once. The material sequenced was blood. These receptors all stem from a man aged 45-60 years with Graves' hyperthyroidism. Both conserved end residues are part of each CDR3. A D gene is named only where the DNA matches it firmly. Rows may omit the clone size; those that give it use once, few, many or a size class.

j_gene: TRBJ1-2; d_gene: -; abundance: -; v_gene: TRBV5-6; CDR3aa: CASSLVQNYGYTF; CDR3nt: TGTGCCAGCAGCTTGGTACAAAACTATGGCTACACCTTC
j_gene: TRBJ2-1; d_gene: TRBD2; abundance: many; v_gene: TRBV25-1; CDR3aa: CASMRPGTSGRNEQFF; CDR3nt: TGTGCCAGCATGCGACCCGGGACTAGCGGGAGGAATGAGCAGTTCTTC
j_gene: TRBJ2-7; d_gene: -; abundance: -; v_gene: TRBV7-2; CDR3aa: CASSLGGGRVREQYF; CDR3nt: TGTGCCAGCAGCTTGGGTGGGGGCAGGGTCCGCGAGCAGTACTTC
j_gene: TRBJ2-1; d_gene: TRBD2; abundance: many; v_gene: TRBV11-2; CDR3aa: CASSLEREGYNEQFF; CDR3nt: TGTGCCAGCAGCTTAGAGCGGGAGGGATACAATGAGCAGTTCTTC
j_gene: TRBJ1-1; d_gene: TRBD1; abundance: many; v_gene: TRBV2; CDR3aa: CASSEAGQGAAGDTEAFF; CDR3nt: TGTGCCAGCAGTGAAGCGGGACAGGGGGCAGCGGGGGACACTGAAGCTTTCTTT
j_gene: TRBJ2-1; d_gene: TRBD1; abundance: many; v_gene: TRBV9; CDR3aa: CASRPGTGSLGNEQFF; CDR3nt: TGTGCCAGCAGACCCGGGACAGGGTCTTTAGGCAATGAGCAGTTCTTC
j_gene: TRBJ2-3; d_gene: -; abundance: -; v_gene: TRBV19; CDR3aa: CASRERSSWTDTQYF; CDR3nt: TGTGCCAGTAGAGAAAGGAGTTCCTGGACAGATACGCAGTATTTT
j_gene: TRBJ2-1; d_gene: TRBD1; abundance: -; v_gene: TRBV10-3; CDR3aa: CAITPRETGAYNEQFF; CDR3nt: TGTGCCATCACACCACGAGAGACAGGGGCCTACAATGAGCAGTTCTTC
j_gene: TRBJ1-1; d_gene: TRBD1; abundance: many; v_gene: TRBV11-1; CDR3aa: CASSLRDRDGTEAFF; CDR3nt: TGTGCCAGCAGCCTAAGGGACAGGGACGGCACTGAAGCTTTCTTT
j_gene: TRBJ1-5; d_gene: -; abundance: once; v_gene: TRBV19; CDR3aa: CASSMSDLLKQPQHF; CDR3nt: TGTGCCAGTAGTATGTCGGATCTCCTAAAACAGCCCCAGCATTTT
j_gene: TRBJ1-2; d_gene: -; abundance: few; v_gene: TRBV5-4; CDR3aa: CASSHLDNYGYTF; CDR3nt: TGTGCCAGCAGCCACTTAGACAACTATGGCTACACCTTC
j_gene: TRBJ2-1; d_gene: -; abundance: many; v_gene: TRBV7-8; CDR3aa: CASSLNTDNEQFF; CDR3nt: TGTGCCAGCAGCTTAAACACGGACAATGAGCAGTTCTTC
j_gene: TRBJ2-3; d_gene: TRBD2; abundance: -; v_gene: TRBV18; CDR3aa: CASSPRLAGESDTQYF; CDR3nt: TGTGCCAGCTCACCACGTCTGGCGGGAGAGTCAGATACGCAGTATTTT
j_gene: TRBJ2-1; d_gene: -; abundance: few; v_gene: TRBV12-3/TRBV12-4; CDR3aa: CASTHGTGVSGTIYNEQFF; CDR3nt: TGTGCCAGCACCCACGGGACAGGAGTTAGCGGGACCATATACAATGAGCAGTTCTTC
j_gene: TRBJ2-1; d_gene: TRBD2; abundance: -; v_gene: TRBV12-3/TRBV12-4; CDR3aa: CASERAAGGLGEQFF; CDR3nt: TGTGCCAGCGAACGAGCGGCGGGAGGGTTGGGTGAGCAGTTCTTC
j_gene: TRBJ1-4; d_gene: -; abundance: many; v_gene: TRBV2; CDR3aa: CASSDGPFEKLFF; CDR3nt: TGTGCCAGCAGTGATGGCCCTTTTGAAAAACTGTTTTTT
j_gene: TRBJ2-3; d_gene: TRBD1; abundance: many; v_gene: TRBV2; CDR3aa: CASSVRRQGTDTQYF; CDR3nt: TGTGCCAGCAGTGTTAGGCGACAGGGGACAGATACGCAGTATTTT
j_gene: TRBJ2-2; d_gene: TRBD1; abundance: many; v_gene: TRBV6-2/TRBV6-3; CDR3aa: CASSYAETGKTGELFF; CDR3nt: TGTGCCAGCAGTTACGCCGAGACAGGGAAGACCGGGGAGCTGTTTTTT
j_gene: TRBJ1-1; d_gene: -; abundance: few; v_gene: TRBV10-3; CDR3aa: CAISERNRNTEAFF; CDR3nt: TGTGCCATCAGTGAGAGAAATAGGAACACTGAAGCTTTCTTT
j_gene: TRBJ2-5; d_gene: TRBD2; abundance: many; v_gene: TRBV20-1; CDR3aa: CSARDPNLFGRFQETQYF; CDR3nt: TGCAGTGCTAGAGATCCAAATCTGTTCGGGAGGTTCCAAGAGACCCAGTACTTC
j_gene: TRBJ2-1; d_gene: TRBD1; abundance: few; v_gene: TRBV7-2; CDR3aa: CASSLDRGLSEQFF; CDR3nt: TGTGCCAGCAGCTTGGACAGGGGTCTGAGTGAGCAGTTCTTC
j_gene: TRBJ2-5; d_gene: TRBD1; abundance: many; v_gene: TRBV12-3/TRBV12-4; CDR3aa: CASSLDRGHQETQYF; CDR3nt: TGTGCCAGCAGTTTAGACAGGGGACACCAAGAGACCCAGTACTTC
j_gene: TRBJ1-1; d_gene: -; abundance: -; v_gene: TRBV5-1; CDR3aa: CASSLDTTNTEAFF; CDR3nt: TGCGCCAGCAGCTTGGATACAACGAACACTGAAGCTTTCTTT
j_gene: TRBJ1-1; d_gene: -; abundance: many; v_gene: TRBV30; CDR3aa: CAWSGGFKYAFF; CDR3nt: TGTGCCTGGAGTGGGGGTTTCAAGTACGCTTTCTTT
j_gene: TRBJ2-5; d_gene: -; abundance: many; v_gene: TRBV14; CDR3aa: CASSPHGGTQYF; CDR3nt: TGTGCCAGCAGCCCTCACGGCGGGACCCAGTACTTC
j_gene: TRBJ2-1; d_gene: TRBD2; abundance: many; v_gene: TRBV12-3/TRBV12-4; CDR3aa: CASSLKSGGKYNEQFF; CDR3nt: TGTGCCAGCAGTTTGAAGTCGGGAGGGAAGTACAATGAGCAGTTCTTC
j_gene: TRBJ2-5; d_gene: TRBD2; abundance: few; v_gene: TRBV10-1; CDR3aa: CASSVGTAGGVETQYF; CDR3nt: TGCGCCAGCAGTGTTGGTACAGCGGGAGGTGTGGAGACCCAGTACTTC
j_gene: TRBJ2-7; d_gene: -; abundance: many; v_gene: TRBV7-2; CDR3aa: CASSSRPHGGEQYF; CDR3nt: TGTGCCAGCAGCTCCAGACCTCATGGAGGCGAGCAGTACTTC
j_gene: TRBJ2-5; d_gene: -; abundance: few; v_gene: TRBV27; CDR3aa: CASSLTISGGGETQYF; CDR3nt: TGTGCCAGCAGTCTAACAATCTCAGGGGGAGGAGAGACCCAGTACTTC
j_gene: TRBJ2-7; d_gene: -; abundance: -; v_gene: TRBV4-1; CDR3aa: CASSQGLRRISYEQYF; CDR3nt: TGCGCCAGCAGCCAAGGTCTCAGGCGTATCTCCTACGAGCAGTACTTC
j_gene: TRBJ2-5; d_gene: -; abundance: -; v_gene: TRBV6-1; CDR3aa: CASRPAAGQETQYF; CDR3nt: TGTGCCAGCAGACCCGCGGCGGGCCAAGAGACCCAGTACTTC
j_gene: TRBJ1-3; d_gene: -; abundance: few; v_gene: TRBV9; CDR3aa: CASSVADIPSSGNTIYF; CDR3nt: TGTGCCAGCAGCGTAGCAGACATCCCAAGCTCTGGAAACACCATATATTTT
j_gene: TRBJ2-7; d_gene: TRBD1; abundance: -; v_gene: TRBV6-2/TRBV6-3; CDR3aa: CASSYSISQGDDEQYF; CDR3nt: TGTGCCAGCAGTTACTCGATAAGCCAGGGGGATGACGAGCAGTACTTC
j_gene: TRBJ2-3; d_gene: -; abundance: -; v_gene: TRBV2; CDR3aa: CASRGRSTDTQYF; CDR3nt: TGTGCCAGCAGGGGGAGGAGCACAGATACGCAGTATTTT
j_gene: TRBJ1-3; d_gene: TRBD1; abundance: -; v_gene: TRBV30; CDR3aa: CAWRRGTGDFANTIYF; CDR3nt: TGTGCCTGGAGGCGGGGGACAGGGGATTTCGCGAACACCATATATTTT
j_gene: TRBJ2-6; d_gene: -; abundance: few; v_gene: TRBV10-3; CDR3aa: CAISPGSGANVLTF; CDR3nt: TGTGCCATCAGTCCCGGTTCTGGGGCCAACGTCCTGACTTTC
j_gene: TRBJ2-1; d_gene: -; abundance: -; v_gene: TRBV5-5; CDR3aa: CASSLLVAPYNEQFF; CDR3nt: TGTGCCAGCAGCTTGTTAGTCGCCCCCTACAATGAGCAGTTCTTC
j_gene: TRBJ1-2; d_gene: -; abundance: many; v_gene: TRBV27; CDR3aa: CASSLWAGRGRSGYTF; CDR3nt: TGTGCCAGCAGTTTATGGGCGGGCAGGGGACGTTCTGGCTACACCTTC
j_gene: TRBJ1-4; d_gene: -; abundance: once; v_gene: TRBV2; CDR3aa: CASSEWAANNEKLFF; CDR3nt: TGTGCCAGCAGTGAATGGGCGGCGAATAATGAAAAACTGTTTTTT
j_gene: TRBJ2-3; d_gene: TRBD1; abundance: once; v_gene: TRBV27; CDR3aa: CASQGQGAGTDTQYF; CDR3nt: TGTGCCAGCCAGGGACAGGGAGCTGGAACAGATACGCAGTATTTT
j_gene: TRBJ2-7; d_gene: -; abundance: many; v_gene: TRBV2; CDR3aa: CASNLPGLSSYEQYF; CDR3nt: TGTGCCAGCAATCTTCCGGGACTGAGCTCCTACGAGCAGTACTTC
j_gene: TRBJ2-4; d_gene: TRBD1; abundance: -; v_gene: TRBV28; CDR3aa: CASSSRGTAGIQYF; CDR3nt: TGTGCCAGCAGTTCCCGAGGGACAGCTGGCATTCAGTACTTC
j_gene: TRBJ1-1; d_gene: -; abundance: many; v_gene: TRBV20-1; CDR3aa: CSAREGINTEAFF; CDR3nt: TGCAGTGCCAGAGAGGGGATTAACACTGAAGCTTTCTTT
j_gene: TRBJ2-1; d_gene: -; abundance: many; v_gene: TRBV7-3; CDR3aa: CASSSSGGGGEQFF; CDR3nt: TGTGCCAGCAGCTCAAGTGGTGGCGGAGGTGAGCAGTTCTTC
j_gene: TRBJ1-1; d_gene: -; abundance: -; v_gene: TRBV6-1; CDR3aa: CATIGPIRQAFF; CDR3nt: TGTGCCACCATCGGCCCTATCCGACAGGCTTTCTTT
j_gene: TRBJ2-7; d_gene: TRBD2; abundance: many; v_gene: TRBV3-1; CDR3aa: CASSQMAGVAEQYF; CDR3nt: TGTGCCAGCAGCCAAATGGCGGGAGTGGCCGAGCAGTACTTC
j_gene: TRBJ2-7; d_gene: TRBD1; abundance: many; v_gene: TRBV20-1; CDR3aa: CSAGTPRDRGLYEQYF; CDR3nt: TGCAGTGCTGGGACTCCCCGGGACAGGGGGCTGTACGAGCAGTACTTC
j_gene: TRBJ2-3; d_gene: TRBD2; abundance: -; v_gene: TRBV18; CDR3aa: CASSPRLRSGVADTQYF; CDR3nt: TGTGCCAGCTCACCACGGTTGAGAAGCGGGGTTGCGGATACGCAGTATTTT
j_gene: TRBJ1-2; d_gene: TRBD1; abundance: many; v_gene: TRBV28; CDR3aa: CASIPTGGYGYTF; CDR3nt: TGTGCCAGCATTCCCACAGGGGGCTATGGCTACACCTTC
j_gene: TRBJ2-2; d_gene: -; abundance: few; v_gene: TRBV29-1; CDR3aa: CSVRVGEGWTGELFF; CDR3nt: TGCAGCGTTCGGGTCGGTGAAGGGTGGACCGGGGAGCTGTTTTTT
j_gene: TRBJ2-2; d_gene: -; abundance: -; v_gene: TRBV7-3; CDR3aa: CASSFTGQGTGELFF; CDR3nt: TGTGCCAGCAGCTTCACAGGGCAGGGCACCGGGGAGCTGTTTTTT
j_gene: TRBJ2-5; d_gene: -; abundance: many; v_gene: TRBV6-5; CDR3aa: CASSYGLAQYF; CDR3nt: TGTGCCAGCAGTTACGGGCTAGCCCAGTACTTC
j_gene: TRBJ2-1; d_gene: -; abundance: -; v_gene: TRBV19; CDR3aa: CASSPGRATFNEQFF; CDR3nt: TGTGCCAGTAGTCCCGGACGGGCCACCTTCAATGAGCAGTTCTTC
j_gene: TRBJ2-7; d_gene: TRBD1; abundance: -; v_gene: TRBV7-6; CDR3aa: CASSWTGVEQYF; CDR3nt: TGTGCCAGCAGCTGGACAGGGGTTGAGCAGTACTTC
j_gene: TRBJ1-1; d_gene: -; abundance: -; v_gene: TRBV12-5; CDR3aa: CASGWRGEDTEAFF; CDR3nt: TGTGCTAGTGGTTGGAGGGGGGAGGACACTGAAGCTTTCTTT